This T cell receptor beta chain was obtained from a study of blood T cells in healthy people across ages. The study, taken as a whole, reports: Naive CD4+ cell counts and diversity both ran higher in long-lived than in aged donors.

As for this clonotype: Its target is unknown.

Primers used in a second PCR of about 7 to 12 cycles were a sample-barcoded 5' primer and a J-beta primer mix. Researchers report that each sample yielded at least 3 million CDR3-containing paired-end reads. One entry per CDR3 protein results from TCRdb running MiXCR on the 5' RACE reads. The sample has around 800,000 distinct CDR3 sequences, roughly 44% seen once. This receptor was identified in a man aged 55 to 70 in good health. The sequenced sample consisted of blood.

The CDR3 DNA sequence: TGTGCCTCTGAGGGAGGGGGCTACGAGCAGTACTTC. Amino acid sequence: CASEGGGYEQYF. The chain couples TRBV28 to TRBJ2-4; TRBD2 might be the D (7 bases). The DNA end lines up better with TRBJ2-7; the J call may be wrong. In germline, CDR1 is MDHEN, CDR2 SYDVKM. The CDR3 totals 12 residues.